The clone carrying this T cell receptor (beta chain) was recorded a few times. This sample was taken from a study of control samples from healthy donors and cancer patients. Sequencing was performed with immunoSEQ multiplex PCR; in TCRdb, only in-frame clones are kept and a portion is missing. The data show about 85,000 clones, with around nine tenths seen just once and over 3% held by the top ten. After removal of 2 bases from V and 2 bases from J, the junction contained 2 bases not matched to a gene. Germline CDR1 and CDR2: MNHNS and SASEGT. This CDR3 spans 15 amino acids. Sequencing used blood. The receptor's source is a woman aged 18-29 years in good health. The chain joins TRBV6-1 to TRBJ2-3; 9 positions match TRBD2. The CDR3: CASSEPSGITDTQYF. The DNA for the CDR3 is TGTGCCAGCAGTGAACCTAGCGGGATCACAGATACGCAGTATTTT.